The clone carrying this TCR beta chain was recorded a few times. What it recognizes is unknown. CDR1 SGHRS and CDR2 YFSETQ come from the germline V gene. The CDR3 has 13 amino acids. Trimming stripped 0 bases from V and 2 bases from J, with 5 bases between. In making TCR cDNA, 5'RACE template switching added a universal primer site and UMIs to it. TCRdb re-called the 5' RACE reads through MiXCR, storing one row per CDR3 protein. The sample comprises 450,000 to 650,000 distinct CDR3 sequences, 20% to 25% of which are singletons, and roughly a sixth rests with the top ten. These data originate in a study of T cells after yellow fever vaccination. Study details: Researchers used SMART-Seq v4 Ultra Low Input to prepare fractions that had low cell numbers.

Overall study results and limits: The secondary response peaked faster, at day 5 versus 15, but was weaker.

The V and J genes are TRBV5-1 and TRBJ2-5; D gene ambiguous. This material consisted of PBMCs, taken more than 20 days after the first yellow fever vaccination. The TCR was taken from a man aged 18 to 35 who received the YFV17D yellow fever vaccine. CDR3 nucleotide sequence: TGCGCCAGCAGCTTGGCCCTACAAGAGACCCAGTACTTC. Its protein is CASSLALQETQYF.